The present entry profiles one T cell receptor beta chain with its context. Antigen: not known. This record comes from a study of identical twins. The V gene's germline CDR1 is ENHRY and CDR2 SYGVKD. The length of the CDR3 is 13 residues. The germline V and J ends were trimmed by 8 bases and 9 bases, with 14 bases remaining between them. Healthy Caucasian donors formed the entire cohort. TCRdb recomputed calls from the 5' RACE reads with MiXCR, one row per CDR3 protein. This table has roughly 490,000 distinct CDR3 sequences, around an eighth appearing once. Findings of the study overall: A lower insertion count was a feature of abundant cord blood beta clonotypes, with no such feature in memory repertoires.

These records were also assigned to another study, of yellow fever vaccine responses in identical twins.

The specimen was CD4+ T cells sorted from blood. The chain couples TRBV10-3 to TRBJ1-6; TRBD1 might be the D (6 bases). The TCR comes from a woman aged 18-30 years in good health. CDR3 residues: CAIGAGEVSPLHF. The DNA of the CDR3 is TGTGCCATCGGGGCAGGGGAAGTTTCACCCCTCCACTTT.